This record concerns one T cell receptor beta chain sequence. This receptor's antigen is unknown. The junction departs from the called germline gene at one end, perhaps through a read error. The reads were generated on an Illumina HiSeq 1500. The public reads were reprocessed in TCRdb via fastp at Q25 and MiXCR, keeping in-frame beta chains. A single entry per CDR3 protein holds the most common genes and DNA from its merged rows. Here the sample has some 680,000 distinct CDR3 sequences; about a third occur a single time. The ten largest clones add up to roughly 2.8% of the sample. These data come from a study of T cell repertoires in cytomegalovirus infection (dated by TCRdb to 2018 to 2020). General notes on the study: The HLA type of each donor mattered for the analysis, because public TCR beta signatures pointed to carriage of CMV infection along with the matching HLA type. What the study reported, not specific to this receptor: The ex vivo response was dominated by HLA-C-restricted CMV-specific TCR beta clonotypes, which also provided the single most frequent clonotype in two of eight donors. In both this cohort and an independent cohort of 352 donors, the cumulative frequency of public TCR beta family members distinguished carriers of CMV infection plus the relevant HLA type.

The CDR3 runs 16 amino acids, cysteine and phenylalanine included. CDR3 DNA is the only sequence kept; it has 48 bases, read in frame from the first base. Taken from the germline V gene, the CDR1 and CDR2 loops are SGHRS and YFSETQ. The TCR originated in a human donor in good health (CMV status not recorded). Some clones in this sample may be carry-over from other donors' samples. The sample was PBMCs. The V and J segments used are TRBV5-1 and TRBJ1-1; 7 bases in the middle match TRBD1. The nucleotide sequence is TGCGCCAGCAGCTTGGCCCGGACAGGTTTGAACACTGAAGCTTTATTT. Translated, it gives CASSLARTGLNTEALF.